The 2 T cell receptor beta chains below were found in one sample sequenced in a study of response to subunit inactivated influenza vaccine. TCRdb itself ran the RT-PCR reads through MiXCR, one entry per CDR3 protein. The profile shows about 700,000 distinct CDR3 sequences, about 15% of them singletons. The sample in question was PBMCs from blood, obtained approximately 15 days before vaccination. Every receptor here comes from a man between 50 and 59 years old who received an inactivated influenza vaccine.

This clonotype appeared a few times. V gene TRBV20-1 combines with J gene TRBJ1-1, with D uncertain. Trimming stripped 3 bases from V and 0 bases from J, with 11 bases between. CDR1 and CDR2 (germline): DFQATT, SNEGSKA (reference sequence). CDR3 length: 14 residues. This CDR3 is CSASGRDMNTEAFF. The CDR3 nucleotides read TGCAGTGCTAGCGGCAGAGATATGAACACTGAAGCTTTCTTT.

This clonotype was seen repeatedly, ten times or more. The CDR3 DNA sequence: TGTGCCAGCAGTTTTGGCAGGAACACTGAAGCTTTCTTT. The encoded protein is CASSFGRNTEAFF. The J gene is TRBJ1-1, the V gene TRBV12-3 or TRBV12-4; D gene ambiguous. The CDR3 contains 13 residues. The ends were cut back, 3 bases at V and 1 base at J, with 6 bases in the middle.